The 3 T cell receptor beta chains presented below share a single source sample, sequenced in a study of cytomegalovirus exposure and HLA in healthy donors. This PCR relied on a set of 60 Vbeta primers and 13 Jbeta primers. The data were produced by immunoSEQ multiplex PCR, yet TCRdb's version contains in-frame clones alone and is incomplete. The sample table includes around 78,000 clones. Sequencing was performed on PBMCs. The receptors originated from a man aged 18 to 30 in good health and CMV-seropositive.

The rearrangement joins TRBV5-1 to TRBJ1-2, with TRBD1 identical over 7 bases. Unmatched junction bases numbered 11, after V lost 4 bases and J lost 2 bases. Germline-derived CDR1 and CDR2 are SGHRS and YFSETQ. CDR3 size: 16 residues. CDR3 region: CASSLRQGQFNYGYTF. DNA of the CDR3: TGCGCCAGCAGCCTGAGACAGGGCCAATTCAACTATGGCTACACCTTC.

The rearrangement joins TRBV7-9 to TRBJ2-1; possibly TRBD2 for D (5 bases). CDR1 SEHNR and CDR2 FQNEAQ come from the germline V gene (reference sequence). The ends were cut back, 5 bases at V and 7 bases at J, with 6 bases in the middle. This CDR3 spans 11 amino acids. The CDR3: CASSPGNEQFF. In nucleotides, the CDR3 is TGTGCCAGCAGCCCGGGGAATGAGCAGTTCTTC.

The chain links TRBV10-3 to TRBJ1-5; 7 bases are a match to TRBD1. V lost 10 bases and J lost 4; bases outside the gene matches: 7. In germline, CDR1 is ENHRY, CDR2 SYGVKD. This CDR3 has 13 residues. The CDR3 DNA is TGTGCCACCAGGGGACAGATTAATCAGCCCCAGCATTTT. This codes for CATRGQINQPQHF.